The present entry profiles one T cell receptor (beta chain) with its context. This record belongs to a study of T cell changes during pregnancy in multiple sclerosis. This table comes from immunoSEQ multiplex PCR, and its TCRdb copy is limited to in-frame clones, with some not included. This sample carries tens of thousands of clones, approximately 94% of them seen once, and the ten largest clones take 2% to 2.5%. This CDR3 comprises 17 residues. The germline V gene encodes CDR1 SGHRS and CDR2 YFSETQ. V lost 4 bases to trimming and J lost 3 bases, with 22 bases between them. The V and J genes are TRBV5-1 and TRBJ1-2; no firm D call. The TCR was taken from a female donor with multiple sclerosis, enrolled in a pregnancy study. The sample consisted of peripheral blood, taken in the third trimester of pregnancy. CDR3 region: CASSRSPGGRSDYGYTF. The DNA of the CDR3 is TGCGCCAGCAGCCGGAGCCCCGGTGGTCGCTCTGACTATGGCTACACCTTC. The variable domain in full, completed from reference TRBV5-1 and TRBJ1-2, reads KAGVTQTPRYLIKTRGQQVTLSCSPISGHRSVSWYQQTPGQGLQFLFEYFSETQRNKGNFPGRFSGRQFSNSRSEMNVSTLELGDSALYLCASSRSPGGRSDYGYTFGSGTRLTVV.